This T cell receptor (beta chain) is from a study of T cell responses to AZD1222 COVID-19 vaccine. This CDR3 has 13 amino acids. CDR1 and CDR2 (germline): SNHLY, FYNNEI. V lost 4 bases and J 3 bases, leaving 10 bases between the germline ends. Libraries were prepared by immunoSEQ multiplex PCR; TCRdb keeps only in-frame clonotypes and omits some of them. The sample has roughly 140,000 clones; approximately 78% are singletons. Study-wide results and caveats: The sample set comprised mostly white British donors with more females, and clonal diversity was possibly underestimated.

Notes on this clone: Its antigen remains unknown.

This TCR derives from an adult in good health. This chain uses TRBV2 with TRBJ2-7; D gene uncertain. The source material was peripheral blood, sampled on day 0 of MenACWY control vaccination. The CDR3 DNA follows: TGTGCCAGCAGTGGCGAACAGTACTACGAGCAGTACTTC. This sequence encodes CASSGEQYYEQYF.